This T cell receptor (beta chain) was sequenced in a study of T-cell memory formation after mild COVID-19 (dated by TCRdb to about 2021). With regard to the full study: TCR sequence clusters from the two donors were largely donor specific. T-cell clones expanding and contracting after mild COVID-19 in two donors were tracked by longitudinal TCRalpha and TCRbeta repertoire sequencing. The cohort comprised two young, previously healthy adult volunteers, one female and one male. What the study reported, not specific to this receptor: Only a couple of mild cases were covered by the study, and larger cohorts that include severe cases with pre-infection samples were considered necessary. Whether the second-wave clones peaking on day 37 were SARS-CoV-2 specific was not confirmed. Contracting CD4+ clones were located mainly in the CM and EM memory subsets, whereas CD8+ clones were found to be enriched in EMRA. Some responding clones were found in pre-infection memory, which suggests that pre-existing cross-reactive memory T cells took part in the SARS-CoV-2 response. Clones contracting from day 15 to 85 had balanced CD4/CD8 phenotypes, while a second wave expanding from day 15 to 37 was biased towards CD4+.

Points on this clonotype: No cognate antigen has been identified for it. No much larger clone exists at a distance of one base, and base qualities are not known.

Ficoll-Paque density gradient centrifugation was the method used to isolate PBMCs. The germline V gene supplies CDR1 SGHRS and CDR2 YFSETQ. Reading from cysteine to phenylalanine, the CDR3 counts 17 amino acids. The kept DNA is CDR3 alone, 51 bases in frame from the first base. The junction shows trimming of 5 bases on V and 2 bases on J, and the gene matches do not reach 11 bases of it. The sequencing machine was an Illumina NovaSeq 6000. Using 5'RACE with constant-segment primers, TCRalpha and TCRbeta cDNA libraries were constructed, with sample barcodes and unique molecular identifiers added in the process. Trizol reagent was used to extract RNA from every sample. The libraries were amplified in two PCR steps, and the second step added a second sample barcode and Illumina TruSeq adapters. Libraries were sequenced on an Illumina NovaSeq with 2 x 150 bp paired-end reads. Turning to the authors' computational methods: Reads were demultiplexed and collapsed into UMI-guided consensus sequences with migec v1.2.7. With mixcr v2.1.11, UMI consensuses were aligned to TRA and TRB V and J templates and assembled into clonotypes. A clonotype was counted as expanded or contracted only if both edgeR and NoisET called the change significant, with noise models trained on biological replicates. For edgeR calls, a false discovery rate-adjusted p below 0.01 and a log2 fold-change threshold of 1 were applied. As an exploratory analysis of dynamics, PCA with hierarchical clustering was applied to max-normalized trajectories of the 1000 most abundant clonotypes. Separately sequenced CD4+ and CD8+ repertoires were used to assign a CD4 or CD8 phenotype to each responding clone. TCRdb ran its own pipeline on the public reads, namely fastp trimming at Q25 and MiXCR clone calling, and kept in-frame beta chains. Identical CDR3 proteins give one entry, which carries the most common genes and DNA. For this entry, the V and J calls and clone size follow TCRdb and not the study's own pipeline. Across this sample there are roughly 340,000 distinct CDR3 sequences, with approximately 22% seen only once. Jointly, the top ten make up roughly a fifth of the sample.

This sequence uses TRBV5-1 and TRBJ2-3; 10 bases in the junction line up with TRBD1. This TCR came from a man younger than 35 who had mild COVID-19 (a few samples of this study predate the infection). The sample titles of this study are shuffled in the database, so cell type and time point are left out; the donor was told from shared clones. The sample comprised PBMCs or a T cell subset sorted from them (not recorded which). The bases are TGCGCCAGCAGGGGGGACAGGGGAGGCCCCTCCACAGATACGCAGTATTTT. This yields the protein CASRGDRGGPSTDTQYF.